The text below deals with one TCR beta chain. The data belong to a study of blood T cell repertoires in COVID-19. Overall study context: Material from acute and convalescent COVID-19 was sourced from the United States, Italy and Spain. The analysed material was cDNA or gDNA that came from T cells, B-cell-depleted T cells, or PBMCs.

Original processing notes: Amplification of reference gene primers provided the estimated nucleated cell counts. Some clones are missing from TCRdb's copy, which holds only in-frame ones; the method was immunoSEQ multiplex PCR. V, J and clone size were drawn from that table, and D and trimming were deduced from the DNA. The data contain around 79,000 clones, 85% to 90% of them singletons. The CDR3 has 16 amino acids. CDR1 SGHRS and CDR2 YFSETQ come from the germline V gene. After removal of 0 bases from V and 2 bases from J, the junction contained 4 bases not matched to a gene. The receptor was derived from a man between 65 and 85 years old with active or convalescent COVID-19. The sequenced sample consisted of peripheral blood. This rearrangement joins TRBV5-1 to TRBJ1-4; 7 nucleotides line up with TRBD1. CDR3 amino acids: CASSLGRGLTNEKLFF. DNA of the CDR3: TGCGCCAGCAGCTTGGGTAGGGGGCTCACTAATGAAAAACTGTTTTTT. The variable domain in full, with the rest retrieved from reference TRBV5-1 and TRBJ1-4, is KAGVTQTPRYLIKTRGQQVTLSCSPISGHRSVSWYQQTPGQGLQFLFEYFSETQRNKGNFPGRFSGRQFSNSRSEMNVSTLELGDSALYLCASSLGRGLTNEKLFFGSGTQLSVL.